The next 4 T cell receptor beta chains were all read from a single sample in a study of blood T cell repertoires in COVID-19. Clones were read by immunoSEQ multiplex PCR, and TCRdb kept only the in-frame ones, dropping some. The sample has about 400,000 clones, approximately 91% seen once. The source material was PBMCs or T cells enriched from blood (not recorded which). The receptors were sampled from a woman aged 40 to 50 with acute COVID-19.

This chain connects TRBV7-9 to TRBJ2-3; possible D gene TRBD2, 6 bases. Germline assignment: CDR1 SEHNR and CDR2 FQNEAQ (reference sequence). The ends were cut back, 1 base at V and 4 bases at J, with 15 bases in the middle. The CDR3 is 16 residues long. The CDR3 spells CASSLGYTSSADTQYF. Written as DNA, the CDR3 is TGTGCCAGCAGCTTAGGGTATACTAGCAGCGCAGATACGCAGTATTTT.

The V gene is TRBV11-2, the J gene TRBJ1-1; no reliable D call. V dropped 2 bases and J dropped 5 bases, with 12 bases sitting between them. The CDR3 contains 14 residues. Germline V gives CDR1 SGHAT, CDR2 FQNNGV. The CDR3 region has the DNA TGTGCCAGCAGCTTAACTGGACTTTCAACTGAAGCTTTCTTT. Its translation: CASSLTGLSTEAFF.

The CDR3 region is CASSLSRLAGGSHETQYF. The CDR3 bases are TGTGCCAGCAGCTTATCCCGACTAGCGGGGGGCTCCCACGAGACCCAGTACTTC. The chain is built from TRBV7-9 and TRBJ2-5; TRBD2 matches 13 bases. Germline loops: CDR1 SEHNR, CDR2 FQNEAQ (reference sequence). The CDR3 runs 18 residues. With 2 bases clipped from V and 5 bases from J, the junction kept 11 bases outside the gene matches.

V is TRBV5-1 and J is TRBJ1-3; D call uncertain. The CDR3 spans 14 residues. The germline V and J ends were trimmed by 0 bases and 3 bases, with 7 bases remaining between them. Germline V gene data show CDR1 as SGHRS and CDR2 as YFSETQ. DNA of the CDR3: TGCGCCAGCAGCTTGGGGGGAGGTGGAAACACCATATATTTT. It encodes CASSLGGGGNTIYF.